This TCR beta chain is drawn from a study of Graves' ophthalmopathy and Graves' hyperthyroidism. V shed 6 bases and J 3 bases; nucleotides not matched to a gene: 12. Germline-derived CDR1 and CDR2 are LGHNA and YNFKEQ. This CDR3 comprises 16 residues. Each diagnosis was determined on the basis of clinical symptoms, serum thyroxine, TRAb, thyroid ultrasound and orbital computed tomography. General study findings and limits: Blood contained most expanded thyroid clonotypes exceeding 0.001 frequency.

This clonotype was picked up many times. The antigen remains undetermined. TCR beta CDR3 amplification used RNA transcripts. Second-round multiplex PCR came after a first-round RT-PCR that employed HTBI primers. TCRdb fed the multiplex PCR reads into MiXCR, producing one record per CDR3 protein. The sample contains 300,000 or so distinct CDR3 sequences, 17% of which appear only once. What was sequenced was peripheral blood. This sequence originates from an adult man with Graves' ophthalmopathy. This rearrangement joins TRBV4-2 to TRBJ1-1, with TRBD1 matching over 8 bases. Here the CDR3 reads CASSHGQGIRYTEAFF. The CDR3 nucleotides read TGTGCCAGCAGTCACGGACAGGGTATTAGGTACACTGAAGCTTTCTTT.